This is a list of T cell receptor beta chains from one sample in a study of CD8 T cells in ankylosing spondylitis. Each CDR3 protein gets one entry after TCRdb re-called the 5' RACE reads with MiXCR. The sample consists of 250,000 or so distinct CDR3 sequences, about 24% of them appearing once. The sequenced material came from blood, either unsorted or a sorted T cell fraction (not recorded which). These receptors were collected from a male donor with ankylosing spondylitis or in good health (not recorded which). Both conserved end residues are part of each CDR3. Each record gives: CDR3 protein, CDR3 DNA, J gene, clone size, D gene, V gene. A D gene is named only where the DNA matches it firmly. Clone size, where shown, is once, few, many, or a class for clones that have expanded.

CASSKGQGWQFF | TGCGCCAGCAGCAAGGGACAGGGGTGGCAGTTCTTC | TRBJ2-1 | many | TRBD1 | TRBV5-1
CAWSVFLGDYEQYF | TGTGCCTGGAGTGTATTTCTAGGAGACTACGAGCAGTACTTC | TRBJ2-7 | . | . | TRBV30
CAISVSGSNTEAFF | TGTGCCATCAGTGTCTCGGGGTCGAACACTGAAGCTTTCTTT | TRBJ1-1 | . | . | TRBV10-3
CASSQDSGFEQYF | TGCGCCAGCAGCCAAGATTCCGGGTTTGAGCAGTACTTC | TRBJ2-7 | many | . | TRBV4-1
CAISESTGSVSPLHF | TGTGCCATCAGTGAGTCCACAGGGTCGGTTTCACCCCTCCACTTT | TRBJ1-6 | few | . | TRBV10-3
CASNPGQGGTGELFF | TGTGCCAGCAACCCGGGACAGGGGGGCACCGGGGAGCTGTTTTTT | TRBJ2-2 | many | TRBD1 | TRBV12-3/TRBV12-4
CASTLGVRSETFF | TGTGCCAGCACCCTGGGGGTCCGAAGCGAAACTTTCTTT | TRBJ1-1 | many | . | TRBV12-3/TRBV12-4
CASSQPGQGADTQYF | TGCGCCAGCAGCCAGCCGGGACAGGGGGCAGATACGCAGTATTTT | TRBJ2-3 | many | TRBD1 | TRBV5-1
CSAYLLAGGFTDTQYF | TGCAGTGCTTATCTCCTAGCGGGGGGTTTCACAGATACGCAGTATTTT | TRBJ2-3 | few | TRBD2 | TRBV20-1
CASSLVGGSGNTIYF | TGTGCCAGCAGCTTAGTAGGGGGCTCTGGAAACACCATATATTTT | TRBJ1-3 | . | . | TRBV7-2
CASSLGPIGNTQYF | TGTGCCAGCAGCTTGGGGCCCATCGGAAATACGCAGTATTTT | TRBJ2-3 | few | . | TRBV5-6
CSVGTAQIRAQYF | TGCAGCGTTGGGACAGCACAGATAAGGGCGCAGTATTTT | TRBJ2-3 | . | . | TRBV29-1
CASSHPLRTEWYEQYF | TGTGCCAGCAGCCACCCCCTAAGGACAGAGTGGTACGAGCAGTACTTC | TRBJ2-7 | . | . | TRBV11-3
CASRSTNQETQYF | TGTGCCAGCAGATCTACAAACCAAGAGACCCAGTACTTC | TRBJ2-5 | . | . | TRBV12-3/TRBV12-4
CSATPTSGGLGFADTQYF | TGCAGTGCTACCCCGACTAGCGGGGGGTTAGGTTTTGCAGATACGCAGTATTTT | TRBJ2-3 | . | TRBD2 | TRBV20-1
CASSFGRGANYGYTF | TGTGCCAGCAGCTTTGGACGGGGGGCGAACTATGGCTACACCTTC | TRBJ1-2 | few | . | TRBV7-2
CAIRGKVKGGDGEAFF | TGTGCCATCAGAGGGAAGGTGAAGGGCGGTGATGGTGAAGCTTTCTTT | TRBJ1-1 | . | . | TRBV10-3
CASSSIWGPGEQYF | TGTGCCAGCAGCAGTATCTGGGGGCCAGGCGAGCAGTACTTC | TRBJ2-7 | few | . | TRBV7-2
CASSPSQVGDEQFF | TGTGCCAGCTCACCTTCTCAGGTTGGGGATGAGCAGTTCTTC | TRBJ2-1 | . | . | TRBV18
CASSETRGLMTDTQYF | TGTGCCAGCAGTGAAACCAGGGGGCTAATGACAGATACGCAGTATTTT | TRBJ2-3 | few | TRBD1 | TRBV25-1
CASSELGVAGGRTDTQYF | TGTGCCAGCAGCGAACTAGGGGTAGCGGGGGGCCGCACAGATACGCAGTATTTT | TRBJ2-3 | few | TRBD2 | TRBV5-6
CASRSTDPYEQYF | TGTGCCAGCAGATCGACGGATCCCTACGAGCAGTACTTC | TRBJ2-7 | few | . | TRBV6-1
CASSLPGLAISDTQYF | TGTGCCAGCAGCCTTCCGGGACTAGCTATTTCAGATACGCAGTATTTT | TRBJ2-3 | many | TRBD2 | TRBV5-6
CSASSPVQETQYF | TGCAGTGCTAGCTCGCCTGTACAAGAGACCCAGTACTTC | TRBJ2-5 | . | . | TRBV20-1
CSATRGTRGETQYF | TGCAGTGCAACCCGGGGGACAAGAGGGGAGACCCAGTACTTC | TRBJ2-5 | few | . | TRBV20-1
CSARTSPGLELFF | TGCAGTGCTAGAACCTCCCCGGGGCTCGAACTGTTTTTT | TRBJ1-4 | . | . | TRBV20-1
CASSLVAEYNEQFF | TGTGCCAGCAGTCTGGTAGCGGAATACAATGAGCAGTTCTTC | TRBJ2-1 | once | . | TRBV11-3
CASSLGTSGSTDTQYF | TGTGCCAGCAGCCTTGGGACTAGCGGAAGCACAGATACGCAGTATTTT | TRBJ2-3 | . | TRBD2 | TRBV12-3/TRBV12-4
CASRASNTGELFF | TGTGCCAGCAGGGCCTCGAACACCGGGGAGCTGTTTTTT | TRBJ2-2 | . | . | TRBV6-6
CSANKQRGGLDTQYF | TGCAGTGCAAACAAACAGCGGGGGGGCTTAGATACGCAGTATTTT | TRBJ2-3 | many | TRBD2 | TRBV20-1
CSARDARAGGYTDTQYF | TGCAGTGCTAGAGATGCTCGGGCGGGGGGATACACAGATACGCAGTATTTT | TRBJ2-3 | . | TRBD2 | TRBV20-1
CSARGSRGGVNEQFF | TGCAGTGCTAGAGGTAGCCGGGGGGGGGTCAATGAGCAGTTCTTC | TRBJ2-1 | . | TRBD2 | TRBV20-1
CASTPTGLEDEQYF | TGTGCCAGCACCCCGACAGGATTGGAAGACGAGCAGTACTTC | TRBJ2-7 | . | . | TRBV12-3/TRBV12-4
CSARVTGGQDYGYTF | TGCAGTGCTAGAGTGACAGGGGGCCAAGACTATGGCTACACCTTC | TRBJ1-2 | many | TRBD1 | TRBV20-1
CSARGGGAMYEQYF | TGCAGTGCTAGAGGTGGGGGGGCCATGTACGAGCAGTACTTC | TRBJ2-7 | few | . | TRBV20-1
CASSYGGNGQPQHF | TGTGCCAGCAGTTACGGGGGGAATGGACAGCCCCAGCATTTT | TRBJ1-5 | . | . | TRBV6-5
CASSLGGANTEAFF | TGTGCCAGCAGCTTAGGAGGAGCGAACACTGAAGCTTTCTTT | TRBJ1-1 | once | . | TRBV7-8
CASRTTSVYNEQFF | TGTGCCAGCAGGACTACTAGCGTATACAATGAGCAGTTCTTC | TRBJ2-1 | few | TRBD2 | TRBV12-3/TRBV12-4